This TCR beta chain stems from a study of blood T cells in healthy people across ages. This clonotype is a singleton in its sample. The CDR3 spans 12 residues. V was clipped by 2 bases and J by 11 bases, with 12 bases between them. In germline, CDR1 is SGHDN, CDR2 FVKESK. It was with a sample-barcoded 5' primer and a J-beta primer mix that a second PCR of about 6 to 11 cycles was run. Template switching added a 12-random-nucleotide identifier to every cDNA molecule. TCRdb reprocessed the 5' RACE reads via MiXCR and lists one record per CDR3 protein. The table lists about 830,000 distinct CDR3 sequences, less than 80% of them singletons.

Sequenced sample: blood. The origin of this receptor is a man aged 25 to 45 in good health. This sequence joins TRBV14 and TRBJ1-1; D is unclear. DNA of the CDR3: TGTGCCAGCAGCCAAACGGATCTGAAGGCTTTCTTT. It translates to CASSQTDLKAFF.